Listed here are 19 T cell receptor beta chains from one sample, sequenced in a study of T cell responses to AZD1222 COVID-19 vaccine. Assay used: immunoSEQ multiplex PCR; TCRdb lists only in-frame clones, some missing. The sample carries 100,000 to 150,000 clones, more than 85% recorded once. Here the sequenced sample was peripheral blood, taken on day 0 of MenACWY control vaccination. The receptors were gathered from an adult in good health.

DNA of the CDR3: TGTGCCAGCAGTTCAAGTCAATTAGACAGCCACTACGAGCAGTACTTC. Translating gives CASSSSQLDSHYEQYF. V usage is TRBV6-5 and J usage is TRBJ2-7; tentatively, D is TRBD1 (5 bases). V was clipped by 4 bases and J by 3 bases, with 19 bases between them. The germline V gene has CDR1 MNHEY and CDR2 SVGAGI. The CDR3 is 16 residues long.

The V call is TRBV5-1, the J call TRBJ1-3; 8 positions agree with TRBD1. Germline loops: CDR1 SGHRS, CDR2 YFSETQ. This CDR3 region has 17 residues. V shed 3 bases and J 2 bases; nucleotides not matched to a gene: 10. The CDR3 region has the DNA TGCGCCAGCAGCTCCAGATTACAGGGGGTCGCTGGAAACACCATATATTTT. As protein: CASSSRLQGVAGNTIYF. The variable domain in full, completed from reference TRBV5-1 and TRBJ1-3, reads KAGVTQTPRYLIKTRGQQVTLSCSPISGHRSVSWYQQTPGQGLQFLFEYFSETQRNKGNFPGRFSGRQFSNSRSEMNVSTLELGDSALYLCASSSRLQGVAGNTIYFGEGSWLTVV.

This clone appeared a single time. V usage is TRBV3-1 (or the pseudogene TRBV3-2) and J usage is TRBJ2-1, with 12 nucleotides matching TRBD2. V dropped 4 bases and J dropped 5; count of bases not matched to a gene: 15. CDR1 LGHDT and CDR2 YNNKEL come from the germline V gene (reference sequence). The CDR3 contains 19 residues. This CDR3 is CASSRLRLAGVGLDNEQFF. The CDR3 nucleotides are TGTGCCAGCAGCCGACTGAGACTAGCGGGAGTGGGGTTGGACAATGAGCAGTTCTTC.

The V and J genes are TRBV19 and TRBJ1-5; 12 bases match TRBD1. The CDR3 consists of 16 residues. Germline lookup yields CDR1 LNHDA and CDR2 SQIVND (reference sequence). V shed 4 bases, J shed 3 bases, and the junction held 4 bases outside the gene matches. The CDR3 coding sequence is TGTGCCAGTAGTACCCGGGACAGGGGGCTCAATCAGCCCCAGCATTTT. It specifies CASSTRDRGLNQPQHF.

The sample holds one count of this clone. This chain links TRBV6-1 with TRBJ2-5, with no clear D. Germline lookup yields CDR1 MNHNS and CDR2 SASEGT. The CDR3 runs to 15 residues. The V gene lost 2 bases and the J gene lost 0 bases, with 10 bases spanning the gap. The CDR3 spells CASSEPLRYQETQYF. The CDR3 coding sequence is TGTGCCAGCAGTGAACCCCTAAGATACCAAGAGACCCAGTACTTC.

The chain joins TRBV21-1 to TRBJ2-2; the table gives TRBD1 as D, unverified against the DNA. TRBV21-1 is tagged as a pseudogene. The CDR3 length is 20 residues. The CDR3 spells CASSKAGKVRSDTYTGELFF. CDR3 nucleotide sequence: TGTGCCAGCAGCAAAGCGGGAAAGGTACGATCGGACACGTACACCGGGGAGCTGTTTTTT.

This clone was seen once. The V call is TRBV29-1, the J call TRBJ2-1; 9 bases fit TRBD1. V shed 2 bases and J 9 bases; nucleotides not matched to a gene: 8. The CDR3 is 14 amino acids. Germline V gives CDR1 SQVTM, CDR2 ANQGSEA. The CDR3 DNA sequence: TGCAGCGTTGAATGGATACAGGGGGCGCCTGAGCAGTTCTTC. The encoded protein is CSVEWIQGAPEQFF.

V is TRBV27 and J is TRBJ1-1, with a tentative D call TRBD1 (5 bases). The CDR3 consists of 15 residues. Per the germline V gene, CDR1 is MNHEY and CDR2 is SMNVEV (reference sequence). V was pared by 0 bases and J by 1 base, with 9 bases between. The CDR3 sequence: CASSLSGRPNTEAFF. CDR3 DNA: TGTGCCAGCAGTTTATCGGGACGGCCGAACACTGAAGCTTTCTTT.

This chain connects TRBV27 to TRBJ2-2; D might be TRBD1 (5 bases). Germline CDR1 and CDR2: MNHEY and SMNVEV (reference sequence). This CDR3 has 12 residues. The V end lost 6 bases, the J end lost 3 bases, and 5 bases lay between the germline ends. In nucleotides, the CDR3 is TGTGCCAGCAGACAGGACACCGGGGAGCTGTTTTTT. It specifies CASRQDTGELFF.

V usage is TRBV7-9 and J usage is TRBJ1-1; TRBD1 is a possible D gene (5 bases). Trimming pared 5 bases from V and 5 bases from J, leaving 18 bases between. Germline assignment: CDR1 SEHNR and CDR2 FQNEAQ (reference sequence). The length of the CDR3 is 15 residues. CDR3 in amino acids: CASSLETGIGTEAFF. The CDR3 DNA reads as TGTGCCAGCAGCCTAGAAACAGGTATAGGGACTGAAGCTTTCTTT.

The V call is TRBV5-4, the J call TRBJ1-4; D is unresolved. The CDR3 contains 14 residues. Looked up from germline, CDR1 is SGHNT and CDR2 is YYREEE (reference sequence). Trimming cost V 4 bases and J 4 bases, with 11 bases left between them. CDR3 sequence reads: CASSPTGNNEKLFF. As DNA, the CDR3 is TGTGCCAGCAGCCCGACGGGTAATAATGAAAAACTGTTTTTT.

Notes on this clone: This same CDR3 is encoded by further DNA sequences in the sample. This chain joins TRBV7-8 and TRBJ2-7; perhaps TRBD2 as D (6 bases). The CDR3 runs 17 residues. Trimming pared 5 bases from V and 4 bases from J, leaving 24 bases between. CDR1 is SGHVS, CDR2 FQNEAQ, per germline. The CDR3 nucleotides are TGTGCCAGCAGCCTTGACCTCGGGACTTCTATTTTTTACGAGCAGTACTTC. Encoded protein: CASSLDLGTSIFYEQYF.

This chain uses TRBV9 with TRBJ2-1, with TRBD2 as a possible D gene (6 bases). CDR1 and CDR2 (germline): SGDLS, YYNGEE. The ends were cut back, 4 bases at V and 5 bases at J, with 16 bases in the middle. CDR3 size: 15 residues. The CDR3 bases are TGTGCCAGCAGCCCCGGACTACCCCCTCACAATGAGCAGTTCTTC. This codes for CASSPGLPPHNEQFF.

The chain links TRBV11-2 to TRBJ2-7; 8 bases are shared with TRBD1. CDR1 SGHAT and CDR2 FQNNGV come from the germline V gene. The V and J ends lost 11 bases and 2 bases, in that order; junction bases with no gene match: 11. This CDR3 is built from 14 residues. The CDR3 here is CAASRPGGAYEQYF. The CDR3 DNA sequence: TGTGCCGCGAGCCGGCCAGGGGGCGCCTACGAGCAGTACTTC.

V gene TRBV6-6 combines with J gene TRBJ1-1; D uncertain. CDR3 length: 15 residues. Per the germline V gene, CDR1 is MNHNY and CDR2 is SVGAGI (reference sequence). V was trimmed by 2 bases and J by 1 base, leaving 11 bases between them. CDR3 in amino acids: CASSYRSTWNTEAFF. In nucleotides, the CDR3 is TGTGCCAGCAGTTACCGAAGCACCTGGAACACTGAAGCTTTCTTT.

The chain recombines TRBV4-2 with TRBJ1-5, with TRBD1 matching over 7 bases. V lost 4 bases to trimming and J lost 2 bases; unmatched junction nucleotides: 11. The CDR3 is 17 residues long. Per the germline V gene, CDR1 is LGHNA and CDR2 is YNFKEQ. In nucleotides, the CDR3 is TGTGCCAGCAGCCTGACACGGACAGGCTGGGGCAATCAGCCCCAGCATTTT. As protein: CASSLTRTGWGNQPQHF.

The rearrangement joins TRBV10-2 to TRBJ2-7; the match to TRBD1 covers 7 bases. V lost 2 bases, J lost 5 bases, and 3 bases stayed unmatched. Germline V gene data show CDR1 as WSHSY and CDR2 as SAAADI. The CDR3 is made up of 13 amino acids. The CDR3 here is CASSEDRVDEQYF. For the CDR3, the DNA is TGCGCCAGCAGTGAGGACAGGGTAGACGAGCAGTACTTC.

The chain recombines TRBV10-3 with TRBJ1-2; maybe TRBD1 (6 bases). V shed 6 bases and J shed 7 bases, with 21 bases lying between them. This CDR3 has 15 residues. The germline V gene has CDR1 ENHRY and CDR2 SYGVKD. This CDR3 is CAISTSGQPTSGYTF. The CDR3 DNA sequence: TGTGCCATCAGCACCTCCGGACAGCCTACTTCTGGCTACACCTTC.

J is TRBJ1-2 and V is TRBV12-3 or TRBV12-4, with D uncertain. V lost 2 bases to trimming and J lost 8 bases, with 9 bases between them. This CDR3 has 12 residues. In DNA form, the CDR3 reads TGTGCCAGCAGTTTAAGGGAAGAGGGCTACACCTTC. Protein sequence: CASSLREEGYTF.